The source of this T cell receptor beta chain is a study of blood T cell repertoires in COVID-19 (dated by TCRdb to about 2020). Background for the entire study: Samples from collaborators originated in the United States, Italy and Spain and spanned both the acute and convalescent phases of COVID-19. The prospective study material was composed of cDNA or gDNA derived from T cells, B-cell-depleted T cells, or PBMCs. Subjects who had been exposed to COVID-19, were actively infected with it, or had recovered from it provided the deeply sampled blood TCRbeta repertoires that made up the dataset. The repertoires were made available in a free public database intended to serve as a resource for research on the immune response to SARS-CoV-2. Samples came from the ongoing ImmuneRACE study (first 160 participants) plus 1,254 subjects from 6 global collaborators. The sample metadata nearly always contained a de-identified subject ID, COVID-19 status, age in years and sex. Where available, HLA class I and class II types were taken from metadata supplied by the sample provider and were not determined by assay-based typing.

Each collaborating institution followed its own protocols to collect whole blood in K2EDTA tubes. For TCRbeta analysis, collaborators shipped samples as frozen whole blood, isolated PBMCs, or DNA extracted from either of those sample types. The paper's findings and limits, for the study overall: Clinical and demographic metadata were provided uncurated, with the amount varying by source and participant.

Measured from the cysteine to the phenylalanine, the CDR3 is 17 residues long. Just CDR3 DNA is preserved here, 51 bases in frame from base 1. V and J are trimmed by 2 bases and 8 bases, and the gene matches miss 9 bases of the junction. The CDR1 and CDR2 encoded by the germline V gene (reference sequence) are LNHDA and SQIVND. Notes on this clone: Its antigen is unknown. Per-base qualities were not stored, and no clone one base away is much larger.

TCRbeta CDR3 regions were amplified from genomic DNA using the immunoSEQ Assay, a bias-controlled multiplex PCR. The original pipeline was this. Within the assay, amplification of reference gene primers was used to estimate how many nucleated cells each sample contained. Sequence reads were collapsed and filtered to measure the absolute abundance of every unique TCRbeta CDR3 rearrangement. For each sample, productive Simpson clonality was calculated by taking the square root of Simpson's diversity index across productive rearrangements. TCRdb re-hosts the immuneACCESS table, in-frame sequences only. Its copies lack some clones; in the studies checked, an unresolved V gene accounts for under half of them, and the cause for the rest is not known. V, J and clone size were drawn from that table, and D and trimming were deduced from the DNA. Present in this sample are some 120,000 clones, more than 70% of which were seen just once. Over 5% of the sample is held by the ten biggest clonotypes.

The TCR originated in an elderly man with active or convalescent COVID-19. The sample comprised peripheral blood. This receptor chain uses TRBV19 and TRBJ2-1; TRBD2 matches 13 bases in the middle. The nucleotide sequence is given as TGTGCCAGTAGTATAACTAGCGGGGGGGCAAAGGACTATGAGCAGTTCTTC. The encoded protein is CASSITSGGAKDYEQFF.